This T cell receptor beta chain was captured in a study of blood T cell repertoires in COVID-19. Germline V lookup: CDR1 KGHDR, CDR2 SFDVKD. V lost 6 bases to trimming and J lost 6 bases, with 14 bases between them. This CDR3 contains 13 residues. Assay used: immunoSEQ multiplex PCR; TCRdb lists only in-frame clones, some missing. The sample lists approximately 190,000 clones, about nine tenths occurring once. The specimen sequenced was peripheral blood. The chain recombines TRBV24-1 with TRBJ2-7; D may be TRBD1 (5 bases). This clonotype was sampled from a man aged 50-60 years with acute or convalescent COVID-19. CDR3 amino acids: CATSSGSIGEQYF. As DNA, the CDR3 is TGTGCCACCAGTTCAGGGTCTATAGGCGAGCAGTACTTC.